Presented here are 19 T cell receptor beta chains from one specimen sequenced in a study of Ad26.COV2.S vaccination and SARS-CoV-2 variants. Here immunoSEQ multiplex PCR was the method, and the copy in TCRdb shows in-frame clones only, minus some. This sample has approximately 460,000 clones, with 89% found just once. Treatment noted: roughly 19 received Ad26.COV2.S at low or high dose, single or two shots; roughly 5 received placebo; per-sample allocation not given. Samples analyzed were those drawn on day 63 after the first vaccine or placebo injection. Sample: peripheral blood, taken in a trial of Ad26.COV2.S vaccine versus placebo. The receptors were gathered from a person between 18 and 65 years old who received the Ad26.COV2.S COVID-19 vaccine or a placebo.

The chain recombines TRBV6-6 with TRBJ2-2; 8 bases line up with TRBD1. V gave up 4 bases and J gave up 3 bases; unmatched junction bases: 7. There are 16 residues in the CDR3. CDR1 is MNHNY and CDR2 is SVGAGI in the germline V gene (reference sequence). CDR3 sequence: CASSFAGGGYTGELFF. DNA of the CDR3: TGTGCCAGCAGTTTCGCAGGGGGCGGATACACCGGGGAGCTGTTTTTT.

CDR3 nucleotides: TGTGCCAGCAGCTTAAAATTCGGCTACCGCTCCTACGAGCAGTACTTC. Protein product: CASSLKFGYRSYEQYF. The V gene is TRBV11-2, the J gene TRBJ2-7; D call uncertain. Germline CDR1 and CDR2: SGHAT and FQNNGV. The V end lost 2 bases, the J end lost 0 bases, and 14 bases lay between the germline ends. The CDR3 consists of 16 residues. The whole variable domain, remainder taken from reference TRBV11-2 and TRBJ2-7, is EAGVAQSPRYKIIEKRQSVAFWCNPISGHATLYWYQQILGQGPKLLIQFQNNGVVDDSQLPKDRFSAERLKGVDSTLKIQPAKLEDSAVYLCASSLKFGYRSYEQYFGPGTRLTVT.

This clone has at least ten counts. This chain connects TRBV28 to TRBJ1-3, with D unclear. Germline V gives CDR1 MDHEN, CDR2 SYDVKM. This CDR3 contains 14 residues. V was shortened by 5 bases and J by 6 bases, with 14 bases between the two germline ends. The chain's CDR3 is CASSDWRRENTIYF. The CDR3 coding sequence is TGTGCCAGCAGTGACTGGCGGCGGGAAAACACCATATATTTT.

V is TRBV18 and J is TRBJ2-1, with TRBD2 matching 12 bases. Per the germline V gene, CDR1 is KGHSH and CDR2 is LQKENI. J gave up 0 bases and V 1 base, and 4 bases lay outside the gene matches. The length of the CDR3 is 18 residues. CDR3 sequence reads: CASSPRLAGGSSYNEQFF. The DNA for the CDR3 is TGTGCCAGCTCACCACGCCTAGCGGGAGGGAGCTCCTACAATGAGCAGTTCTTC.

V is TRBV15 and J is TRBJ1-1; weak D call: TRBD1 (5 bases). Trimming took 1 base from V and 4 from J, leaving 13 bases between them. The CDR3 runs to 15 residues. Germline loops: CDR1 LNHNV, CDR2 YYDKDF (reference sequence). The CDR3 sequence is CATSRGWGFGTEAFF. The CDR3 nucleotides read TGTGCCACCAGCAGAGGCTGGGGGTTCGGCACTGAAGCTTTCTTT.

The count of this clone is one. This chain joins TRBV27 and TRBJ1-2; the D gene is possibly TRBD1 (6 bases). Between the trimmed V and J ends, which lost 3 bases and 0 bases, there was a span of 20 bases. Germline assignment: CDR1 MNHEY and CDR2 SMNVEV (reference sequence). The CDR3 has 18 amino acids. CDR3 in DNA: TGTGCCAGCAGTTTTCTTAGGGGGGAGGCCAACCCTAACTATGGCTACACCTTC. This translates into CASSFLRGEANPNYGYTF.

The chain has TRBV6-5 and TRBJ2-1; TRBD2 might be the D (6 bases). V lost 10 bases, J lost 7 bases, and 20 bases lay in between. Per the germline V gene, CDR1 is MNHEY and CDR2 is SVGAGI. This CDR3 has 14 residues. For the CDR3, the DNA is TGTGCCACCCATAATAGACTAGTCGGGAATGAGCAGTTCTTC. Encoded protein: CATHNRLVGNEQFF.

The gene calls are TRBV2 and TRBJ2-4, with D hard to call. CDR3 length equals 13 residues. V was cut by 5 bases and J by 7 bases, with 12 bases left in between. CDR1 is SNHLY and CDR2 is FYNNEI in the germline V gene. The CDR3, as DNA: TGTGCCAGCAGTTCCCTACCCGGTAACATTCAGTACTTC. Translated, it gives CASSSLPGNIQYF. Looking up the rest from reference TRBV2 and TRBJ2-4 gives the full variable domain: EPEVTQTPSHQVTQMGQEVILRCVPISNHLYFYWYRQILGQKVEFLVSFYNNEISEKSEIFDDQFSVERPDGSNFTLKIRSTKLEDSAMYFCASSSLPGNIQYFGAGTRLSVL.

The chain employs TRBV27 and TRBJ2-7; TRBD2 might be the D (5 bases). Trimming cost V 4 bases and J 6 bases, with 19 bases left between them. Germline-derived CDR1 and CDR2 are MNHEY and SMNVEV (reference sequence). The CDR3 sequence is 15 residues long. As DNA, the CDR3 is TGTGCCAGCAGTTCTCACCGGGCCGTTGGAGGCGAGCAGTACTTC. Residues: CASSSHRAVGGEQYF.

On this clone: At one boundary the junction diverges from the germline segment, which might be a read error. The gene calls are TRBV7-9 and TRBJ2-3; 9 bases line up with TRBD2. This CDR3 comprises 14 residues. Per the germline V gene, CDR1 is SEHNR and CDR2 is FQNEAQ (reference sequence). For the CDR3, the DNA is TGTGCCAGCAGCATAGCGGGGGCCACAGATACGCAGTATTTT. Encoded protein: CASSIAGATDTQYF.

The V call is TRBV5-4, the J call TRBJ2-1; 7 bases map to TRBD2. The germline CDR1 and CDR2 sequences are SGHNT and YYREEE (reference sequence). The ends lost 3 bases at V and 6 bases at J; junction bases unmatched: 6. CDR3 length: 14 amino acids. The CDR3 sequence: CASSSRDYLNEQFF. The CDR3 DNA reads as TGTGCCAGCAGCTCCCGGGACTACCTCAATGAGCAGTTCTTC.

This sequence joins TRBV6-1 and TRBJ1-4; 8 nucleotides match TRBD1. Germline-derived CDR1 and CDR2 are MNHNS and SASEGT. The CDR3 length is 16 residues. V lost 3 bases and J lost 7; bases outside the gene matches: 10. DNA for the CDR3: TGTGCCAGCAGTGAGACAGGGGTCGCAGGTAGTGAAAAACTGTTTTTT. This codes for CASSETGVAGSEKLFF.

The chain employs TRBV18 and TRBJ2-7; perhaps TRBD2 as D (6 bases). The V end lost 2 bases, the J end lost 6 bases, and 8 bases lay between the germline ends. The CDR3 consists of 12 residues. Per germline, CDR1 KGHSH and CDR2 LQKENI. This CDR3 reads CASSPLGGEQYF. CDR3 sequence (DNA): TGTGCCAGCTCACCATTGGGGGGCGAGCAGTACTTC.

The chain couples TRBV2 to TRBJ2-1; 9 nucleotides align to TRBD1. The CDR3 contains 15 residues. Germline-derived CDR1 and CDR2 are SNHLY and FYNNEI. V lost 2 bases, J lost 6 bases, and 5 bases stayed unmatched. CDR3 protein: CASSERGQGANEQFF. The CDR3 coding sequence is TGTGCCAGCAGTGAACGGGGACAGGGCGCCAATGAGCAGTTCTTC.

V and J are TRBV15 and TRBJ1-2, with TRBD1 as a possible D gene (6 bases). The CDR3 is 15 residues long. Germline CDR1 and CDR2: LNHNV and YYDKDF (reference sequence). The V and J ends lost 0 bases and 2 bases respectively, with 10 bases between them. CDR3 DNA: TGTGCCACCAGCAGAGACCTAGGGGGGAACTATGGCTACACCTTC. Its translation is CATSRDLGGNYGYTF.

This clone appeared once. The rearrangement joins TRBV28 to TRBJ2-7; 7 bases line up with TRBD1. CDR3 length: 14 residues. Trimming at V came to 6 bases and at J to 2 bases, leaving 7 bases not matched to a gene. Germline CDR1 is MDHEN and CDR2 is SYDVKM. Here the CDR3 DNA reads TGTGCCAGCAGACGGGACAGTGTGACCTACGAGCAGTACTTC. Amino acids: CASRRDSVTYEQYF.

The chain employs TRBV7-2 and TRBJ1-2; no clear D gene. The CDR3 has 14 amino acids. Trimming removed 1 base at V and 2 bases at J, with 8 bases between. Germline V gives CDR1 SGHTA, CDR2 FQGNSA. CDR3 amino acids: CASSLDARNYGYTF. CDR3 DNA: TGTGCCAGCAGCTTAGATGCCAGAAACTATGGCTACACCTTC. The full variable domain, rest sourced from reference TRBV7-2 and TRBJ1-2, is GAGVSQSPSNKVTEKGKDVELRCDPISGHTALYWYRQSLGQGLEFLIYFQGNSAPDKSGLPSDRFSAERTGGSVSTLTIQRTQQEDSAVYLCASSLDARNYGYTFGSGTRLTVV.

This chain joins TRBV6-2 or TRBV6-3 and TRBJ1-2, with TRBD1 as a possible D gene (5 bases). This CDR3 spans 16 amino acids. The germline CDR1 and CDR2 sequences are MNHEY and SVGEGT. V lost 5 bases to trimming and J lost 5 bases, with 21 bases between them. CDR3 sequence: CASSKASKGLRYGYTF. CDR3 sequence (DNA): TGTGCCAGCAGTAAGGCCTCAAAGGGGTTACGGTATGGCTACACCTTC.

This chain connects TRBV10-1 to TRBJ2-1; D unresolved. The CDR3 loop spans 12 amino acids. Trimming took off 3 bases at V and 4 bases at J, with 4 bases between the two ends. Germline V gene lookup returns CDR1 WNHNN and CDR2 SYGVQD (reference sequence). CDR3 sequence: CASSDPYNEQFF. The DNA of the CDR3 is TGCGCCAGCAGTGACCCATACAATGAGCAGTTCTTC.